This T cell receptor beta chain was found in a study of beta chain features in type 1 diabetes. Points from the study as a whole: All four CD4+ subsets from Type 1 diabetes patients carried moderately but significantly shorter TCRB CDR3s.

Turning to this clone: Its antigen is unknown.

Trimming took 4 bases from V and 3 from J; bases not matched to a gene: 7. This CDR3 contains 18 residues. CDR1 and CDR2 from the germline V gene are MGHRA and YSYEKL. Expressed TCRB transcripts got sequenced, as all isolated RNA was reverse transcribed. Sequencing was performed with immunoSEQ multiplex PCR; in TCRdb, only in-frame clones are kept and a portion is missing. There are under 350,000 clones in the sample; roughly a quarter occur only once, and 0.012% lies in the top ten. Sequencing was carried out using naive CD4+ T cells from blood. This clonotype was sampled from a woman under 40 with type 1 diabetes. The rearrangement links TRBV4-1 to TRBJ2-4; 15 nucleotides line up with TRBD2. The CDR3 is CASSPGLAGGGGKNIQYF. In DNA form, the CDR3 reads TGCGCCAGCAGCCCGGGACTAGCGGGAGGAGGAGGCAAAAACATTCAGTACTTC.